The clone carrying this TCR beta chain was picked up many times. Its antigen remains unidentified. TCR beta CDR3 regions were amplified from RNA transcripts. After a first-round RT-PCR with HTBI primers, a second-round multiplex PCR was run. In TCRdb, the multiplex PCR reads were re-called with MiXCR into one record per CDR3 protein. Among hundreds of thousands of distinct CDR3 sequences listed, 22% were seen once. CDR1 and CDR2 from the germline V gene are SGHAT and FQNNGV. The ends were cut back, 3 bases at V and 7 bases at J, with 7 bases in the middle. This CDR3 region has 13 residues. This specimen comes from a study of Graves' ophthalmopathy and Graves' hyperthyroidism. Study overall: No treatment had been given when peripheral blood was collected at initial diagnosis.

Study results and caveats: Researchers report that a 13-signature model separated ophthalmopathy from stable hyperthyroidism, posting about 90% sensitivity and 81.08% specificity. Most expanded clonotypes in thyroid above 0.001 frequency also showed up in blood.

The sequence derives from a woman aged 18-30 years with stable Graves' hyperthyroidism. Some clones in this sample may be carry-over from other donors' samples. V is TRBV11-2 and J is TRBJ1-6; D is undetermined. The specimen sequenced was peripheral blood. CDR3 coding DNA: TGTGCCAGCAGCTTGGCGGGAAATTCACCCCTCCACTTT. This gives the protein CASSLAGNSPLHF.